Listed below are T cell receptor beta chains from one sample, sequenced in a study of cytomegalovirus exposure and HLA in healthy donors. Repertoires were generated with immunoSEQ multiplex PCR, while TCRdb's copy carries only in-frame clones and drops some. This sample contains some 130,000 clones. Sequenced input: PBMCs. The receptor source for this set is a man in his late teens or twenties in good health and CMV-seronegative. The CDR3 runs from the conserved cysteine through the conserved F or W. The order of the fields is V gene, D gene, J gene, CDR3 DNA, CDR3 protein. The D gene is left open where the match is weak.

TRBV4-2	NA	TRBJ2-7	TGTGCCAGCAGCCCCAGGGCCGGCGAGCAGTACTTC	CASSPRAGEQYF
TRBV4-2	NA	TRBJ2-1	TGTGCCAGCAGCCAAGAAACCAGCGGGTCATACAATGAGCAGTTCTTC	CASSQETSGSYNEQFF
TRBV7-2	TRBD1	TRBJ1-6	TGTGCCAGCAGCTTAGCTGCCGGGGGTAACATTGTGGGGACAGGGGATAGGGCACCCCTCCACTTT	CASSLAAGGNIVGTGDRAPLHF
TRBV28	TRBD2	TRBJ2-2	TGTGCCAGCAGGCCTAGCGGGAGTATAGCCGGGGAGCTGTTTTTT	CASRPSGSIAGELFF
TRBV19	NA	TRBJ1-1	TGTGCCAGTAGTCCAACGGGACTGAGGGGAACTGAAGCTTTCTTT	CASSPTGLRGTEAFF
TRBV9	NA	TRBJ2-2	TGTGCCAGCAGCGTACAGGGGCGCCCCTCGAACACCGGGGAGCTGTTTTTT	CASSVQGRPSNTGELFF
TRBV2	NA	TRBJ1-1	TGTGCCAGCAGTGCCCCGGACAGATCCACTGAAGCTTTCTTT	CASSAPDRSTEAFF
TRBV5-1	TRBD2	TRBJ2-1	TGCGCCAGCAGCTTGTTAGCGGGAGGGTTCGGCTCCTACAATGAGCAGTTCTTC	CASSLLAGGFGSYNEQFF
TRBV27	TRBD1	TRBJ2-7	TGTGCCAGCAGTTTCCGGAACCCGACAGGGTACGAGCAGTACTTC	CASSFRNPTGYEQYF
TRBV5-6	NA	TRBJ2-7	TGTGCCAGCAGCTTTTTGGTCCTTACTCGAGCGGACGAGCAGTACTTC	CASSFLVLTRADEQYF
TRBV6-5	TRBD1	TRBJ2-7	TGTGCCAGCAGCAAACAGGGGGGCAACGAGCAGTACTTC	CASSKQGGNEQYF
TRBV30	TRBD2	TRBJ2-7	TGTGCCTGGAGTGGGCGTAGAGGGAGGGTTCCCTACGAGCAGTACTTC	CAWSGRRGRVPYEQYF
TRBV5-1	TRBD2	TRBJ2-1	TGCGCCAGCAGCCCCACTCTAGCGGGGGAATACAATGAGCAGTTCTTC	CASSPTLAGEYNEQFF
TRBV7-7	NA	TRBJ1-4	TGTGCTAGCAGCTTAAATGCAGGGCCCAATGAAAAACTGTTTTTT	CASSLNAGPNEKLFF
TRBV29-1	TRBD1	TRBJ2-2	TGCAGCGTCAAAGTACAGGGGGCCACCGGGGAGCTGTTTTTT	CSVKVQGATGELFF
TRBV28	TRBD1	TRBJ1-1	TGTGCCAGCATTCCCCCGGTGGGACAGGGGCGTTATTTGTCTGAAGCTTTCTTT	CASIPPVGQGRYLSEAFF